This T cell receptor (beta chain) came from a study of response to subunit inactivated influenza vaccine. Study outcomes and limitations: T cells newly recruited by each seasonal influenza vaccination are few, the authors suggested.

For this clonotype: What it binds is unknown.

TCRdb processed the RT-PCR reads anew with MiXCR; each CDR3 protein has one entry. Among roughly 700,000 distinct CDR3 sequences listed, about 15% were seen once. The germline CDR1 and CDR2 sequences are MNHEY and SMNVEV (reference sequence). Trimming removed 6 bases from V and 0 bases from J, with 15 bases in between. CDR3 length: 15 residues. This TCR was sampled from a man aged 45-60 years who received an inactivated influenza vaccine. The material was PBMCs from blood, obtained approximately 15 days before vaccination. This rearrangement joins TRBV27 to TRBJ2-7, with D perhaps being TRBD1 or TRBD2 (5 bases each). This chain's CDR3 is CASSSPRDGSYEQYF. The CDR3 DNA is TGTGCCAGCAGCTCACCCCGGGACGGCTCCTACGAGCAGTACTTC.